This T cell receptor beta chain was profiled in a study of T cell responses to AZD1222 COVID-19 vaccine. General study results and limits: AZD1222 recipients seropositive at baseline numbered only six.

Profiled with immunoSEQ multiplex PCR; TCRdb holds only in-frame clones, not every one. The data show 100,000 to 150,000 clones, over 75% seen once. Germline V gene data show CDR1 as SGDLS and CDR2 as YYNGEE. This CDR3 has 13 amino acids. J lost 11 bases, V lost 3 bases, and 10 bases had no gene match. For this clone: The antigen is undetermined.

The chain couples TRBV9 to TRBJ1-1; 7 bases are a match to TRBD1. This clonotype originated in an adult in good health. The input for sequencing was peripheral blood, taken on day 0 of AZD1222 vaccination. DNA for the CDR3: TGTGCCAGCAGCGACCTCAGACAGGGTCGGGCTTTCTTT. Amino acids: CASSDLRQGRAFF. The full variable domain, with the rest looked up from reference TRBV9 and TRBJ1-1, is DSGVTQTPKHLITATGQRVTLRCSPRSGDLSVYWYQQSLDQGLQFLIQYYNGEERAKGNILERFSAQQFPDLHSELNLSSLELGDSALYFCASSDLRQGRAFFGQGTRLTVV.